This T cell receptor (beta chain) derives from a study of cytomegalovirus exposure and HLA in healthy donors. The study, taken as a whole, reports: In a later analysis, common viral pathogens appeared linked to several of the most significant clusters.

Concerning this clone itself: Its target is unknown.

The CDR3 covers 13 residues. Germline V gives CDR1 GTSNPN, CDR2 SVGIG (reference sequence). Trimming removed 5 bases at V and 0 bases at J, with 7 bases between. Primers for the PCR totalled 60 Vbeta and 13 Jbeta. Produced via immunoSEQ multiplex PCR; TCRdb's table is partial and in-frame only. This table holds about 180,000 clones, about four fifths found once. The clonotype was recovered from a male donor in good health and CMV-seronegative. V and J are TRBV30 and TRBJ1-4, with a possible D match to TRBD1 (5 bases). Specimen: PBMCs. CDR3 nucleotide sequence: TGTGCCTGGGACAGAGCAACTAATGAAAAACTGTTTTTT. Residues: CAWDRATNEKLFF.